The clone carrying this T cell receptor (beta chain) has just a few counts. The PCR employed 60 Vbeta primers together with 13 Jbeta primers. Measured with immunoSEQ multiplex PCR; TCRdb has only the in-frame clones, and not every one. The sample consists of under 130,000 clones, 74% of them appearing once. CDR3 size: 14 residues. Trimming left V 4 bases short and J 12 bases short, with 16 bases between. The V gene's germline CDR1 is SGHTA and CDR2 FQGNSA. This sample is drawn from a study of cytomegalovirus exposure and HLA in healthy donors. Study information: Early release data held 75 million to 90 million unique TCRs from HLA-typed donors.

This sequence was found in a man aged 50-60 years in good health and CMV-seropositive. The sample was PBMCs. The chain is built from TRBV7-2 and TRBJ1-6; D might be TRBD1 (6 bases). In nucleotides, the CDR3 is TGTGCCAGCAGCTCTCAGGGGAGTGCCGTACCCCTCCACTTT. Translation gives CASSSQGSAVPLHF.